The 16 T cell receptor beta chains below all came from one sample that was sequenced in a study of cytomegalovirus exposure and HLA in healthy donors. Use of 60 Vbeta and 13 Jbeta primers characterized the PCR. Repertoires were generated with immunoSEQ multiplex PCR, while TCRdb's copy carries only in-frame clones and drops some. The sample shows around 76,000 clones, 60% to 85% of them seen only once. Sequences were obtained from PBMCs. The receptors here all came from a man in his forties in good health and CMV-seronegative.

This chain uses TRBV15 with TRBJ1-1; D is perhaps TRBD1 (5 bases). CDR3 size: 15 residues. V lost 0 bases, J lost 10 bases, and 18 bases lay in between. Germline V gene data show CDR1 as LNHNV and CDR2 as YYDKDF (reference sequence). This chain's CDR3 is CATSRDTSGGSSAFF. The DNA of the CDR3 is TGTGCCACCAGCAGAGACACCTCGGGGGGGTCTTCAGCTTTCTTT.

This chain uses TRBV10-2 with TRBJ2-5; no reliable D call. Germline values: CDR1 WSHSY, CDR2 SAAADI. V gave up 5 bases and J gave up 2 bases, with 9 bases separating them. This CDR3 region has 13 residues. CDR3 residues: CASSLNPQETQYF. In DNA, the CDR3 is TGCGCCAGCAGTCTAAACCCTCAAGAGACCCAGTACTTC.

V gene TRBV9 combines with J gene TRBJ2-1, with 9 bases lining up with TRBD1. The V and J ends lost 0 bases and 2 bases, in that order; junction bases with no gene match: 6. The CDR3 extends over 17 amino acids. Germline CDR1 SGDLS, CDR2 YYNGEE. CDR3 DNA: TGTGCCAGCAGCGTAGCTACAGGGGGCGGACCCTACAATGAGCAGTTCTTC. It encodes CASSVATGGGPYNEQFF.

The chain employs TRBV19 and TRBJ2-5; TRBD2 is a possible D gene (6 bases). The J call is uncertain, as TRBJ2-7 better fits the DNA end. Per the germline V gene, CDR1 is LNHDA and CDR2 is SQIVND (reference sequence). The CDR3 runs to 12 residues. The CDR3 protein is CASSRGIYEQYF. CDR3 DNA sequence: TGTGCCAGTAGCCGCGGGATCTACGAGCAGTACTTC.

This rearrangement joins TRBV2 to TRBJ1-1, with unresolved D. Trimming removed 5 bases at V and 7 bases at J, with 8 bases between. Per the germline V gene, CDR1 is SNHLY and CDR2 is FYNNEI. CDR3 length: 11 amino acids. The CDR3 loop reads CASSSSFEAFF. The CDR3 DNA reads as TGTGCCAGCAGTTCCTCCTTTGAAGCTTTCTTT.

Only one count was recorded for this clone. The gene calls are TRBV29-1 and TRBJ2-1, with D tentatively TRBD2 (5 bases). Germline CDR1 and CDR2: SQVTM and ANQGSEA. This CDR3 has 12 residues. The V end was cut by 5 bases, the J end by 3 bases, with 8 bases between. The CDR3 sequence is CSVYEGYNEQFF. CDR3 sequence (DNA): TGCAGCGTTTATGAGGGCTACAATGAGCAGTTCTTC.

The chain recombines TRBV28 with TRBJ2-1; 14 bases line up with TRBD2. The CDR3 loop spans 15 amino acids. Trimming cost V 3 bases and J 7 bases; bases outside gene matches: 2. CDR1 is MDHEN and CDR2 is SYDVKM in the germline V gene. CDR3: CASSLGTSGSNEQFF. CDR3 in DNA: TGTGCCAGCAGTTTGGGGACTAGCGGGAGTAATGAGCAGTTCTTC.

The V and J genes are TRBV14 and TRBJ2-7; 7 bases are a match to TRBD1. Losses at the gene ends were 5 bases for V and 0 bases for J; bases not matched to a gene: 7. Germline V gene sequence: CDR1 SGHDN, CDR2 FVKESK. This CDR3 is 15 amino acids long. CDR3 sequence (DNA): TGTGCCAGCAGCAAAACAGGGGACGTCTCCTACGAGCAGTACTTC. It codes for CASSKTGDVSYEQYF.

The rearrangement joins TRBV19 to TRBJ2-1, with TRBD2 identical over 8 bases. Germline V CDR1 and CDR2: LNHDA, SQIVND (reference sequence). The J segment lost 3 bases and the V segment lost 4 bases, leaving 14 bases of the junction unmatched. The CDR3 length is 18 residues. DNA for the CDR3: TGTGCCAGTAGTAGGGGAGAGGGTTCGGGACTAGTCTACAATGAGCAGTTCTTC. Amino acids: CASSRGEGSGLVYNEQFF.

The genes are TRBV2 and TRBJ2-3, with TRBD2 matching 11 bases. J gave up 2 bases and V 1 base, and 14 bases lay outside the gene matches. The CDR3 spans 20 residues. CDR1 and CDR2 from the germline V gene are SNHLY and FYNNEI. DNA of the CDR3: TGTGCCAGCAGTGAAGAGGGTGGTAGCGGGAGGGTCCTCCTCACAGATACGCAGTATTTT. The encoded protein is CASSEEGGSGRVLLTDTQYF.

V usage is TRBV29-1 and J usage is TRBJ1-1; D call uncertain. CDR3 size: 13 residues. Germline lookup yields CDR1 SQVTM and CDR2 ANQGSEA. Trimming left V 3 bases short and J 0 bases short, with 8 bases between. CDR3: CSVEGRLNTEAFF. CDR3 nucleotides: TGCAGCGTTGAGGGCAGATTGAACACTGAAGCTTTCTTT.

This rearrangement joins TRBV11-2 to TRBJ1-4; D is unresolved. The CDR3 has 18 residues. Germline V gene sequence: CDR1 SGHAT, CDR2 FQNNGV. V lost 1 base and J 0 bases, leaving 15 bases between the germline ends. CDR3 sequence (DNA): TGTGCCAGCAGCTTAGTTAGGCGGGGAAATCCAACTAATGAAAAACTGTTTTTT. This codes for CASSLVRRGNPTNEKLFF.

J is TRBJ1-2 and V is TRBV5-6, with D perhaps TRBD1 (5 bases). From germline, CDR1 is SGHDT and CDR2 YYEEEE. Trimming took 1 base from V and 7 from J, leaving 26 bases between them. This CDR3 is 18 amino acids long. In DNA form, the CDR3 reads TGTGCCAGCAGCTTGTCGGGACGGGAGCTAAGCCGGGGAGGTGGCTACACCTTC. Amino acids: CASSLSGRELSRGGGYTF.

The rearrangement links TRBV30 to TRBJ2-1; tentatively, D is TRBD1 (6 bases). Germline V gene data show CDR1 as GTSNPN and CDR2 as SVGIG (reference sequence). The CDR3 runs 17 residues. V shed 3 bases and J shed 2 bases, with 20 bases lying between them. The CDR3 bases are TGTGCCTGGAGCGGCCTCGGAAACAGGGTCCCCTACAATGAGCAGTTCTTC. Translating gives CAWSGLGNRVPYNEQFF.

This chain uses TRBV27 with TRBJ2-2; TRBD1 aligns across 7 bases. Germline assignment: CDR1 MNHEY and CDR2 SMNVEV (reference sequence). CDR3 length equals 13 residues. The V gene end was trimmed by 4 bases and the J gene end by 4 bases; junction bases not matched to a gene: 0. In DNA, the CDR3 is TGTGCCAGCAGTTCAGGGGGCACCGGGGAGCTGTTTTTT. It is translated as CASSSGGTGELFF.

The chain carries TRBV5-5 and TRBJ1-2, with D unclear. Germline values: CDR1 SGHKS, CDR2 YYEKEE (reference sequence). V lost 0 bases and J 4 bases, leaving 10 bases between the germline ends. This CDR3 spans 14 amino acids. Written as DNA, the CDR3 is TGTGCCAGCAGCTTGGAGCCCGATACCTATGGCTACACCTTC. The encoded protein is CASSLEPDTYGYTF.